This TCR beta chain came from a study of blood T cell repertoires in COVID-19. Per the germline V gene, CDR1 is MNHNS and CDR2 is SASEGT. The V gene end was trimmed by 3 bases and the J gene end by 8 bases; junction bases not matched to a gene: 10. This CDR3 is built from 15 residues. The protocol was immunoSEQ multiplex PCR, while the TCRdb copy is restricted to in-frame clones and leaves out a portion. The sample carries about 160,000 clones, roughly four fifths recorded once. This TCR was recovered from a man aged 60 to 69 with active or convalescent COVID-19. This chain uses TRBV6-1 with TRBJ1-2; 9 bases line up with TRBD1. The specimen sequenced was peripheral blood. The CDR3 loop reads CASSDPRTGERGYTF. DNA of the CDR3: TGTGCCAGCAGTGACCCCCGGACAGGGGAACGGGGCTACACCTTC.